This T cell receptor (beta chain) was captured in a study of regulatory T cells in long-lasting Graves disease. This CDR3 spans 14 amino acids. The germline V and J ends were trimmed by 2 bases and 2 bases, with 13 bases remaining between them. Germline CDR1 is DFQATT and CDR2 is SNEGSKA (reference sequence). This clonotype was counted ten times or more. Researchers made TCR beta libraries by using iRepertoire HTBI primers and running Arm-PCR on CDR3 regions. TCRdb re-called the multiplex PCR reads through MiXCR, storing one row per CDR3 protein. The data hold a few hundred thousand distinct CDR3 sequences, with roughly 16% observed a single time. As for time point: newly diagnosed GD, antithyroid drugs for less than 3 months. The TCR library was prepared using RNA isolated from PBMCs. Patients with Graves' disease were diagnosed by American Thyroid Association guidelines. EDTA tubes held Nine milliliters of peripheral blood from each patient.

The same data also went into a second study, on T cells in Graves' hyperthyroidism and ophthalmopathy. That work states: Graves' hyperthyroidism qualified as stable when ophthalmopathy did not progress within 18 months.

The starting material was peripheral blood mononuclear cells (PBMCs), obtained at new diagnosis, from a patient treated with antithyroid drugs. The source is a woman in her late teens or twenties with Graves disease. This sequence joins TRBV20-1 and TRBJ2-7; possibly TRBD2 for D (5 bases). This chain's CDR3 is CSARTDGLAYEQYF. Written as DNA, the CDR3 is TGCAGTGCTAGAACTGACGGACTGGCCTACGAGCAGTACTTC.